Below are 28 T cell receptor beta chains sequenced from a single sample in a study of T cells in Graves' hyperthyroidism and ophthalmopathy. Amplification targeted TCR beta CDR3 regions from RNA transcripts. The HTBI set primed first-round TCR CDR3 RT-PCR. TCRdb ran MiXCR on the multiplex PCR reads and lists one entry per CDR3 protein. The sample lists around 420,000 distinct CDR3 sequences; roughly 14% were seen once. The specimen sequenced was blood. The receptors originated from a woman in her late teens or twenties with Graves' hyperthyroidism.

This clonotype was detected many times. The gene calls are TRBV19 and TRBJ2-5; tentative D call: TRBD2 (6 bases). The germline V and J ends were trimmed by 6 bases and 5 bases, with 19 bases remaining between them. The germline CDR1 and CDR2 sequences are LNHDA and SQIVND (reference sequence). The CDR3 has 15 residues. CDR3 sequence: CASSPAAGSVETQYF. For the CDR3, the DNA is TGTGCCAGTAGCCCCGCGGCGGGATCAGTGGAGACCCAGTACTTC.

This clonotype appeared many times. The chain couples TRBV28 to TRBJ2-1; D possibly corresponds to TRBD1 (6 bases). The V end lost 4 bases, the J end lost 10 bases, and 11 bases lay between the germline ends. This CDR3 contains 12 residues. Germline loops: CDR1 MDHEN, CDR2 SYDVKM. The CDR3 region is CASSSRRGEQFF. CDR3 nucleotides: TGTGCCAGCAGTTCCCGCAGGGGAGAGCAGTTCTTC.

This clonotype was observed a few times. The genes are TRBV4-2 and TRBJ2-5; D remains ambiguous. The CDR3 consists of 17 residues. The ends were cut back, 3 bases at V and 2 bases at J, with 19 bases in the middle. Germline V gene lookup returns CDR1 LGHNA and CDR2 YNFKEQ. The CDR3 reads CASSHPIGTQEQETQYF. The CDR3, as DNA: TGTGCCAGCAGCCATCCCATCGGTACACAAGAACAAGAGACCCAGTACTTC.

This clonotype was detected only a few times. The junction shows a germline mismatch at one end, possibly a read error. The chain carries TRBV28 and TRBJ2-7; 9 bases match TRBD1. CDR1 and CDR2 (germline): MDHEN, SYDVKM. This CDR3 comprises 15 residues. CDR3 sequence reads: CASRQTGGASYGQYF. The CDR3 DNA reads TGTGCCAGCAGACAAACAGGGGGCGCCTCCTACGGGCAGTACTTC.

This clonotype was seen at least ten times. This sequence joins TRBV20-1 and TRBJ2-3, with D unclear. Germline V gene data show CDR1 as DFQATT and CDR2 as SNEGSKA (reference sequence). The CDR3 has 12 residues. The V end was cut by 6 bases, the J end by 5 bases, with 12 bases between. The CDR3 sequence is CSAFGAGDTQYF. In nucleotides, the CDR3 is TGCAGTGCCTTTGGAGCCGGAGATACGCAGTATTTT.

A few counts support this clonotype. This sequence joins TRBV4-2 and TRBJ1-2, with TRBD1 identical over 9 bases. The CDR3 runs 15 residues. Germline V gives CDR1 LGHNA, CDR2 YNFKEQ. V trimming: 0 bases; J trimming: 6 bases; junction bases outside the gene matches: 5. The chain's CDR3 is CASSQEMGQGDGYTF. The CDR3 coding sequence is TGTGCCAGCAGCCAAGAAATGGGACAGGGCGATGGCTACACCTTC.

In this sample, this clonotype turned up many times. The chain recombines TRBV2 with TRBJ1-5; tentative D call: TRBD1 (5 bases). This CDR3 spans 15 amino acids. Trimming removed 6 bases from V and 8 bases from J, with 20 bases in between. Germline assignment: CDR1 SNHLY and CDR2 FYNNEI. CDR3 DNA: TGTGCCAGCAGGGAACACGAGGGGACGGGGGAGCCCCAGCATTTT. Translating gives CASREHEGTGEPQHF.

This clonotype was counted many times. The chain combines TRBV18 with TRBJ1-2; TRBD1 might be the D (6 bases). Trimming shortened V by 4 bases and J by 6 bases, and 15 bases separated the two germline ends. Per the germline V gene, CDR1 is KGHSH and CDR2 is LQKENI. The CDR3 is 14 amino acids. The CDR3: CASSLGQIPDGYTF. The CDR3, as DNA: TGTGCCAGCTCACTAGGACAGATCCCAGATGGCTACACCTTC.

The chain combines TRBV4-2 with TRBJ2-2; maybe TRBD1 (6 bases). The CDR3 has 15 residues. Germline V gives CDR1 LGHNA, CDR2 YNFKEQ. The V and J ends lost 5 bases and 6 bases respectively, with 16 bases between them. In DNA form, the CDR3 reads TGTGCCAGCAGCGGCACAGGGATGAGCGCCGGGGAGCTGTTTTTT. This gives the protein CASSGTGMSAGELFF.

This clonotype was detected a few times. The rearrangement joins TRBV15 to TRBJ2-2; 9 bases line up with TRBD2. Trimming took 3 bases from V and 0 from J; bases not matched to a gene: 2. CDR1 and CDR2 (germline): LNHNV, YYDKDF (reference sequence). The CDR3 consists of 16 residues. The CDR3 DNA sequence: TGTGCCACCAGCAGGCGGGGGGGGACGAACACCGGGGAGCTGTTTTTT. This gives the protein CATSRRGGTNTGELFF.

This clonotype was observed many times. This chain links TRBV18 with TRBJ2-2; tentative D call: TRBD1 (5 bases). The length of the CDR3 is 14 residues. Per germline, CDR1 KGHSH and CDR2 LQKENI. Trimming took off 5 bases at V and 7 bases at J, with 14 bases between the two ends. This chain's CDR3 is CASSTTGGGGELFF. The CDR3 DNA reads TGTGCCAGCTCAACTACAGGTGGTGGCGGGGAGCTGTTTTTT.

The rearrangement joins TRBV28 to TRBJ2-5; tentatively, D is TRBD1 or TRBD2 (5 bases each). CDR1 is MDHEN and CDR2 is SYDVKM in the germline V gene. Deletions cut 5 bases from V and 1 base from J, with 11 bases between. The CDR3 sequence is 14 residues long. CDR3 nucleotide sequence: TGTGCCAGCAGTCCGAGGGACCTCCAAGAGACCCAGTACTTC. It translates to CASSPRDLQETQYF.

A few counts support this clonotype. The chain uses TRBV29-1 and TRBJ2-7; D is perhaps TRBD1 (5 bases). Germline V lookup: CDR1 SQVTM, CDR2 ANQGSEA. The CDR3 is 13 residues long. Deletions cut 3 bases from V and 3 bases from J, with 12 bases between. CDR3 region: CSVDLADNYEQYF. As DNA, the CDR3 is TGCAGCGTTGATTTGGCGGACAACTACGAGCAGTACTTC.

This clonotype showed up many times. The rearrangement joins TRBV3-1 to TRBJ2-3; TRBD2 aligns across 10 bases. CDR3 length: 15 amino acids. The V segment lost 1 base and the J segment 4 bases; nucleotides outside the gene matches: 2. The germline V gene has CDR1 LGHDT and CDR2 YNNKEL (reference sequence). The CDR3 region has the DNA TGTGCCAGCAGCCAAGTAGCGGGAGGCGCAGATACGCAGTATTTT. This translates into CASSQVAGGADTQYF.

The chain couples TRBV14 to TRBJ2-6, with no clear D. Germline assignment: CDR1 SGHDN and CDR2 FVKESK. Trimming shortened V by 5 bases and J by 0 bases, and 17 bases separated the two germline ends. This CDR3 region has 18 residues. This CDR3 reads CASSSRPRSDSGANVLTF. CDR3 nucleotide sequence: TGTGCCAGCAGCTCCCGGCCAAGGTCAGACTCTGGGGCCAACGTCCTGACTTTC.

This clonotype was observed many times. This chain links TRBV27 with TRBJ1-2; D remains ambiguous. The CDR3 is 13 amino acids. V was cut by 3 bases and J by 4 bases, with 9 bases left in between. Germline V lookup: CDR1 MNHEY, CDR2 SMNVEV (reference sequence). The CDR3 coding sequence is TGTGCCAGCAGTTTGGACGGGTCCTATGGCTACACCTTC. As protein: CASSLDGSYGYTF.

This clonotype has at least ten counts. The chain combines TRBV6-1 with TRBJ2-1, with 7 bases lining up with TRBD1. Germline V CDR1 and CDR2: MNHNS, SASEGT. CDR3 length equals 13 residues. The J segment lost 7 bases and the V segment lost 5 bases, leaving 5 bases of the junction unmatched. CDR3 loop: CASSRQGINEQFF. The CDR3 DNA is TGTGCCAGCAGTCGACAGGGAATAAATGAGCAGTTCTTC.

This clonotype was detected ten times or more. The chain is built from TRBV3-1 and TRBJ1-1, with D uncertain. In germline, CDR1 is LGHDT, CDR2 YNNKEL (reference sequence). Trimming took 4 bases from V and 7 from J, leaving 13 bases between them. The CDR3 sequence is 13 residues long. The CDR3 nucleotides read TGTGCCAGCAGCCCCCAACTCGGGTATGAAGCTTTCTTT. Its protein product is CASSPQLGYEAFF.

The rearrangement links TRBV29-1 to TRBJ2-6; TRBD1 agrees at 9 bases. Looked up from germline, CDR1 is SQVTM and CDR2 is ANQGSEA. V dropped 1 base and J dropped 0; count of bases not matched to a gene: 7. The CDR3 is 18 amino acids. The CDR3 spells CSVEVLGQGTSGANVLTF. In nucleotides, the CDR3 is TGCAGCGTTGAAGTCCTGGGACAGGGCACCTCTGGGGCCAACGTCCTGACTTTC.

This clonotype showed up many times. The gene calls are TRBV3-1 and TRBJ2-7; D tentatively fits TRBD1 or TRBD2 (5 bases each). The CDR3 is 12 residues long. Germline loops: CDR1 LGHDT, CDR2 YNNKEL (reference sequence). Trimming removed 0 bases at V and 10 bases at J, with 10 bases between. The CDR3 is CASSQDERGQYF. The CDR3 DNA follows: TGTGCCAGCAGCCAAGATGAGAGGGGACAGTACTTC.

A remark on this clonotype: A read error is possible here, since a much larger clone lies one base away. The gene calls are TRBV7-2 and TRBJ1-4; D remains unclear. Germline V gene sequence: CDR1 SGHTA, CDR2 FQGNSA. This CDR3 comprises 14 residues. Here the CDR3 DNA reads TGTGCCAGCGGCTTTATCGGGGAAGGTGAAAAACTGTTTTTT. It is translated as CASGFIGEGEKLFF.

To note about this clonotype: A much bigger clone sits one base away, suggesting this may be a read error. No conserved phenylalanine or tryptophan ends this CDR3, so it is likely a read error. This sequence joins TRBV12-3 or TRBV12-4 and TRBJ1-2; D may be TRBD1 (5 bases). There are 15 residues in the CDR3. The V gene lost 7 bases and the J gene lost 0 bases, with 15 bases spanning the gap. CDR3 bases: TGTGCCAGCACCTATTCCACAGGAGCTAACTATGGCTACACCCTC. It codes for CASTYSTGANYGYTL.

Only a few counts were recorded for this clonotype. The chain combines TRBV6-5 with TRBJ1-6; D perhaps matches TRBD1 (5 bases). Trimming took off 0 bases at V and 10 bases at J, with 13 bases between the two ends. Germline assignment: CDR1 MNHEY and CDR2 SVGAGI. The CDR3 loop spans 15 amino acids. Here the CDR3 reads CASSYSSGEGSPLHF. The CDR3 bases are TGTGCCAGCAGTTACTCGAGCGGGGAGGGGTCACCCCTCCACTTT.

This chain joins TRBV11-3 and TRBJ2-1; tentative D call: TRBD1 (5 bases). Germline-derived CDR1 and CDR2 are SGHNT and YENEEA. Trimming shortened V by 3 bases and J by 7 bases, and 13 bases separated the two germline ends. This CDR3 comprises 14 residues. The CDR3 loop is CASSLGPTRNEQFF. The CDR3 bases are TGTGCCAGCAGCTTGGGGCCGACAAGAAATGAGCAGTTCTTC. The full variable domain, rest sourced from reference TRBV11-3 and TRBJ2-1, is EAGVVQSPRYKIIEKKQPVAFWCNPISGHNTLYWYLQNLGQGPELLIRYENEEAVDDSQLPKDRFSAERLKGVDSTLKIQPAELGDSAVYLCASSLGPTRNEQFFGPGTRLTVL.

This clonotype was recorded many times. The chain is built from TRBV3-1 and TRBJ2-5; 9 bases are a match to TRBD2. The junction had 5 bases not matched to a gene; V was cut back by 0 bases and J by 0 bases. Germline CDR1 LGHDT, CDR2 YNNKEL (reference sequence). CDR3 length equals 17 residues. The CDR3 loop is CASSQDSKRGDQETQYF. As DNA, the CDR3 is TGTGCCAGCAGCCAAGATAGCAAGCGGGGGGACCAAGAGACCCAGTACTTC.

This clonotype was detected many times. This sequence joins TRBV7-9 and TRBJ1-2; D call uncertain. The V gene lost 3 bases and the J gene lost 5 bases, with 4 bases spanning the gap. Germline V gives CDR1 SEHNR, CDR2 FQNEAQ (reference sequence). This CDR3 is built from 11 residues. CDR3 sequence (DNA): TGTGCCAGCAGCTTTAAATATGGCTACACCTTC. This codes for CASSFKYGYTF.

This clonotype has a count of ten or more. The V gene is TRBV5-5, the J gene TRBJ2-5, with 7 bases lining up with TRBD1. Germline V CDR1 and CDR2: SGHKS, YYEKEE (reference sequence). J lost 5 bases, V lost 2 bases, and 6 bases had no gene match. The CDR3 sequence is 14 residues long. CDR3 bases: TGTGCCAGCAGCTTACGGACAGGCTCGGAGACCCAGTACTTC. This sequence encodes CASSLRTGSETQYF.

The genes are TRBV20-1 and TRBJ2-5; D might be TRBD1 (6 bases). Trimming took off 1 base at V and 3 bases at J, with 15 bases between the two ends. CDR3 length: 15 amino acids. Germline CDR1 reads DFQATT; CDR2 reads SNEGSKA (reference sequence). CDR3 sequence reads: CSARVRGSWKETQYF. In DNA, the CDR3 is TGCAGTGCTAGAGTTAGGGGGAGTTGGAAAGAGACCCAGTACTTC.